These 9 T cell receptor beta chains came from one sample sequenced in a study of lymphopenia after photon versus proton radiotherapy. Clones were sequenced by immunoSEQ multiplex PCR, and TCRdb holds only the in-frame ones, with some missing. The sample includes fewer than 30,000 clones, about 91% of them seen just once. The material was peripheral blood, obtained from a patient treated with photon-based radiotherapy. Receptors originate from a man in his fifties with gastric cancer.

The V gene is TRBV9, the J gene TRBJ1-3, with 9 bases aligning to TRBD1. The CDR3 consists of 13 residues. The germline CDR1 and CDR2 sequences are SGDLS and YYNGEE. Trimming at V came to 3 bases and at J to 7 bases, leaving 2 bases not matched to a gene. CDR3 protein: CASSAGQGNTIYF. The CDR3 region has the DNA TGTGCCAGCAGCGCCGGACAGGGGAACACCATATATTTT.

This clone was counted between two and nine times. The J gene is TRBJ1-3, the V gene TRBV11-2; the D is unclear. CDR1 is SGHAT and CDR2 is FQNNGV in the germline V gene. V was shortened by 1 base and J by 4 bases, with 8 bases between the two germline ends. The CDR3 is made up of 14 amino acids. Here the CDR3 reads CASSLVRYGNTIYF. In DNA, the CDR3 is TGTGCCAGCAGCTTAGTCAGGTACGGAAACACCATATATTTT.

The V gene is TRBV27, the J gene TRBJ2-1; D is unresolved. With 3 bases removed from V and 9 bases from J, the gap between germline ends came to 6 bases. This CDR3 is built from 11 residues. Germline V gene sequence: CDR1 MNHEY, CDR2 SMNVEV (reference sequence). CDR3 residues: CASSLGSEQFF. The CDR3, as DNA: TGTGCCAGCAGTTTGGGGTCTGAGCAGTTCTTC.

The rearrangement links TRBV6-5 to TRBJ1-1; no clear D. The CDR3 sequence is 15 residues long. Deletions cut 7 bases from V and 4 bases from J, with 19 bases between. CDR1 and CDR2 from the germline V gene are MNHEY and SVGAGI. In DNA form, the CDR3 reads TGTGCCAGCACCCAACCCCCGGCAGGAATCACTGAAGCTTTCTTT. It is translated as CASTQPPAGITEAFF.

The CDR3 region has the DNA TGTGCCAGCAGCCCTACAGAGGGCAATCAGCCCCAGCATTTT. It specifies CASSPTEGNQPQHF. The V call is TRBV7-9, the J call TRBJ1-5; D ambiguous. V shed 5 bases and J shed 2 bases, with 10 bases lying between them. The CDR3 extends over 14 amino acids. Germline CDR1 reads SEHNR; CDR2 reads FQNEAQ (reference sequence).

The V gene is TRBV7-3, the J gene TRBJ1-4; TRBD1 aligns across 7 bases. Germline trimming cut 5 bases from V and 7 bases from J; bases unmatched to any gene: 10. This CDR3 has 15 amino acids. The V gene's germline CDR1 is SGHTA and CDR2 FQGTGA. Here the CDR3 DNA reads TGTGCCAGCAGCGAATCCGGACAGGTTGGTGAAAAACTGTTTTTT. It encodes CASSESGQVGEKLFF.

The CDR3 nucleotides read TGCGCCAGCAGTGAGACGCGGGTCGGAAAGGACTACGTC. This encodes CASSETRVGKDYV. The chain has TRBV10-1 and TRBJ2-7, with D possibly matching TRBD2 (5 bases). This CDR3 has 13 amino acids. Germline loops: CDR1 WNHNN, CDR2 SYGVQD (reference sequence). V was clipped by 2 bases and J by 13 bases, with 18 bases between them.

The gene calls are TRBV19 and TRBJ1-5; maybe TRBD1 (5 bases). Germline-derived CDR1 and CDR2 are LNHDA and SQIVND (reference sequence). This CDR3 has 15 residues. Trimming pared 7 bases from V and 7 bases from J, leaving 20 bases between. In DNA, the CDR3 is TGTGCCAGTAAGTCGGATTGGGGGGTTTGGCAGCCCCAGCATTTT. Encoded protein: CASKSDWGVWQPQHF.

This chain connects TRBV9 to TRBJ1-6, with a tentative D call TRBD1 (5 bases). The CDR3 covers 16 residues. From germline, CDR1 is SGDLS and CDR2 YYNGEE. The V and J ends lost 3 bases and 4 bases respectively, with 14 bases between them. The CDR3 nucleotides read TGTGCCAGCAGCGCAGACAGCCCTCGATATAATTCACCCCTCCACTTT. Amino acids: CASSADSPRYNSPLHF. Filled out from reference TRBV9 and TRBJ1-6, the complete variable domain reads DSGVTQTPKHLITATGQRVTLRCSPRSGDLSVYWYQQSLDQGLQFLIQYYNGEERAKGNILERFSAQQFPDLHSELNLSSLELGDSALYFCASSADSPRYNSPLHFGNGTRLTVT.